This T cell receptor beta chain was sequenced in a study of T-cell memory formation after mild COVID-19. Turning to the study itself: Largely, the TCR clusters proved donor specific. Findings and limits, study-wide: Clones shrinking between day 15 and 85 showed a balanced CD4/CD8 split, and those that grew later tilted toward CD4+. The appearance of some responding clones in pre-infection memory suggested that cross-reactive memory joined.

This clonotype was detected only a few times. Its antigen remains unknown. The authors produced TCR alpha and TCR beta cDNA libraries with sample barcodes and UMIs by 5'RACE using constant-segment primers. TCRdb reanalysed the 5' RACE reads using MiXCR and keeps one entry per CDR3 protein. The sample includes approximately 580,000 distinct CDR3 sequences, about 20% seen only once; the top ten take around 13%. Sequenced: PBMCs or a T cell subset sorted from them (not recorded which). The clonotype was recovered from an adult woman who had mild COVID-19 (a few samples of this study predate the infection). Cell type and time point are not known.

The CDR3 region is CASSPFTTDTQYF. The CDR3 bases are TGTGCCAGCAGCCCCTTTACCACAGATACGCAGTATTTT. The J gene is TRBJ2-3, the V gene TRBV7-3; D is ambiguous. Per the germline V gene, CDR1 is SGHTA and CDR2 is FQGTGA. The V end was cut by 5 bases, the J end by 2 bases, with 8 bases between. CDR3 length equals 13 residues.